A single sample is the source of the 18 T cell receptor beta chains below, sequenced in a study of T cells in Graves' hyperthyroidism and ophthalmopathy. TCR beta CDR3 regions were amplified from RNA. TCR CDR3 regions were first amplified by RT-PCR with HTBI primers. In TCRdb, the multiplex PCR reads were re-called with MiXCR into one record per CDR3 protein. Of approximately 610,000 distinct CDR3 sequences listed, over 15% were seen once; the top ten hold 18%. Sequencing input: blood. These receptors originate from a woman in her late teens or twenties with Graves' hyperthyroidism.

This clonotype was found many times. The rearrangement joins TRBV12-3 or TRBV12-4 to TRBJ1-2, with D hard to call. V was cut by 4 bases and J by 6 bases, with 21 bases left in between. The CDR3 has 16 residues. The CDR3 loop reads CASSSSPGRDKNGYTF. The CDR3 DNA reads as TGTGCCAGCAGTTCCTCCCCGGGGAGAGATAAGAATGGCTACACCTTC.

This clonotype appeared many times. This chain joins TRBV6-2 or TRBV6-3 and TRBJ2-1; D is uncertain. The germline V gene has CDR1 MNHEY and CDR2 SVGEGT. The V gene lost 0 bases and the J gene lost 0 bases, with 12 bases spanning the gap. CDR3 length: 17 residues. CDR3 nucleotides: TGTGCCAGCAGTTACTCGAGAGGTCTAAGCTCCTACAATGAGCAGTTCTTC. It codes for CASSYSRGLSSYNEQFF.

The sample holds a few counts of this clonotype. The chain couples TRBV27 to TRBJ2-1; 8 bases match TRBD1. The J segment lost 6 bases and the V segment lost 3 bases, leaving 7 bases of the junction unmatched. This CDR3 is 15 amino acids long. Germline assignment: CDR1 MNHEY and CDR2 SMNVEV (reference sequence). CDR3 in DNA: TGTGCCAGCAGTTTCCTAGGACAGGGAGTCAATGAGCAGTTCTTC. Its translation: CASSFLGQGVNEQFF.

This sequence joins TRBV10-1 and TRBJ2-1; tentatively, D is TRBD1 (6 bases). The CDR3 is 17 residues long. V was clipped by 1 base and J by 6 bases, with 19 bases between them. CDR1 is WNHNN, CDR2 SYGVQD, per germline (reference sequence). The DNA for the CDR3 is TGCGCCAGCAGTGAGTGGCAGGGGATGGGAAATTCCAATGAGCAGTTCTTC. This encodes CASSEWQGMGNSNEQFF.

This clonotype came up many times. This chain uses TRBV7-2 with TRBJ1-1; D remains unclear. The CDR3 is 15 amino acids. The V gene lost 3 bases and the J gene lost 0 bases, with 11 bases spanning the gap. The germline CDR1 and CDR2 sequences are SGHTA and FQGNSA. CDR3 loop: CASSFVSGMNTEAFF. The CDR3 DNA reads as TGTGCCAGCAGCTTCGTTTCCGGCATGAACACTGAAGCTTTCTTT.

This clonotype was observed at least ten times. The V call is TRBV7-8, the J call TRBJ2-7; 12 bases line up with TRBD1. V was pared by 1 base and J by 5 bases, with 9 bases of the junction left unmatched. The CDR3 is made up of 17 amino acids. Germline lookup yields CDR1 SGHVS and CDR2 FQNEAQ. CDR3 coding DNA: TGTGCCAGCAGCTTAGAGTTTGGGACAGGGGGCTTCGACGAGCAGTACTTC. Protein product: CASSLEFGTGGFDEQYF.

This clonotype appeared many times. The V and J genes are TRBV11-1 and TRBJ2-5; no clear D. Trimming removed 5 bases from V and 4 bases from J, with 8 bases in between. Germline V CDR1 and CDR2: SGHAT, FQDESV (reference sequence). CDR3 length equals 12 residues. The CDR3 sequence is CASSANTETQYF. DNA of the CDR3: TGTGCCAGCAGCGCCAATACAGAGACCCAGTACTTC.

This clonotype occurred a few times. This chain connects TRBV12-3 or TRBV12-4 to TRBJ1-6; tentative D call: TRBD1 (5 bases). The ends were cut back, 6 bases at V and 7 bases at J, with 13 bases in the middle. CDR3 length: 14 residues. The CDR3 nucleotides are TGTGCCAGCAGCAACAGACGGGGGAATTCACCCCTCCACTTT. Translation: CASSNRRGNSPLHF.

This clonotype was recorded at least ten times. This chain uses TRBV20-1 with TRBJ2-7; 7 bases are a match to TRBD1. The CDR3 totals 13 residues. Germline CDR1 is DFQATT and CDR2 is SNEGSKA (reference sequence). The DNA of the CDR3 is TGCAGCACAGATACGGGACAGACCTACGAGCAGTACTTC. Translation gives CSTDTGQTYEQYF.

This clonotype was found many times. The chain employs TRBV9 and TRBJ2-7; D is undetermined. This CDR3 contains 14 residues. CDR1 SGDLS and CDR2 YYNGEE come from the germline V gene. V shed 3 bases and J shed 0 bases, with 10 bases lying between them. For the CDR3, the DNA is TGTGCCAGCAGCGCGGGCCCACGCTCCTACGAGCAGTACTTC. This encodes CASSAGPRSYEQYF.

This clonotype was recorded at least ten times. V and J are TRBV6-1 and TRBJ1-4; 7 positions agree with TRBD1. Trimming took 6 bases from V and 7 from J; bases not matched to a gene: 5. Germline assignment: CDR1 MNHNS and CDR2 SASEGT. There are 13 residues in the CDR3. CDR3 coding DNA: TGTGCCAGCAGCAGACAGGGAACTGAAAAACTGTTTTTT. It yields the protein CASSRQGTEKLFF.

There are a few counts of this clonotype. The genes are TRBV27 and TRBJ1-2, with D possibly being TRBD1 (6 bases). Trimming removed 0 bases from V and 2 bases from J, with 10 bases in between. Germline V lookup: CDR1 MNHEY, CDR2 SMNVEV (reference sequence). The CDR3 totals 15 residues. The CDR3 protein is CASSLSRTANYGYTF. Here the CDR3 DNA reads TGTGCCAGCAGTTTATCGAGGACAGCGAACTATGGCTACACCTTC.

This rearrangement joins TRBV5-6 to TRBJ1-1; D possibly corresponds to TRBD1 (5 bases). Germline lookup yields CDR1 SGHDT and CDR2 YYEEEE. This CDR3 region has 21 residues. The germline V and J ends were trimmed by 4 bases and 0 bases, with 31 bases remaining between them. DNA for the CDR3: TGTGCCAGCAGCCCACACACATTGCAGGGAGATAAATGGACCTTGAACACTGAAGCTTTCTTT. It encodes CASSPHTLQGDKWTLNTEAFF.

This clonotype showed up just a few times. The chain carries TRBV19 and TRBJ1-1; tentative D call: TRBD1 (6 bases). The length of the CDR3 is 21 residues. V gave up 9 bases and J gave up 2 bases, with 37 bases separating them. Germline lookup yields CDR1 LNHDA and CDR2 SQIVND (reference sequence). CDR3: CASSLGWGLYEGVRGNTEAFF. The CDR3, as DNA: TGTGCCAGCAGTTTGGGCTGGGGACTATACGAGGGGGTGCGGGGAAACACTGAAGCTTTCTTT.

The V call is TRBV29-1, the J call TRBJ2-7; TRBD1 matches at 7 bases. Trimming removed 6 bases from V and 7 bases from J; junction bases left unmatched: 9. Germline assignment: CDR1 SQVTM and CDR2 ANQGSEA. The CDR3 loop spans 12 amino acids. The CDR3 coding sequence is TGCAGCGTCGGACAGGTTCCTTGGGAGCAGTACTTC. Translating it yields CSVGQVPWEQYF.

V gene TRBV12-3 or TRBV12-4 combines with J gene TRBJ1-2; D is possibly TRBD1 (5 bases). This CDR3 has 15 amino acids. V was shortened by 6 bases and J by 8 bases, with 22 bases between the two germline ends. The CDR3 region has the DNA TGTGCCAGCAGCCGGGGGGTCCCGGGAGAAAAAGGCTACACCTTC. Residues: CASSRGVPGEKGYTF.

This clonotype came up a few times. V usage is TRBV2 and J usage is TRBJ2-2; weak D call: TRBD1 (6 bases). Germline V CDR1 and CDR2: SNHLY, FYNNEI. This CDR3 region has 13 residues. V lost 10 bases and J lost 6, with 15 bases in between. In DNA, the CDR3 is TGTGCCACCGGGACACTCGGGGCCGGGGAGCTGTTTTTT. Amino acids: CATGTLGAGELFF.

This clonotype was counted between two and nine times. The V call is TRBV10-3, the J call TRBJ2-5; D remains unclear. The V and J ends lost 0 bases and 5 bases respectively, with 10 bases between them. The CDR3 runs 14 residues. Per the germline V gene, CDR1 is ENHRY and CDR2 is SYGVKD. The CDR3 DNA reads as TGTGCCATCAGTGAGTCGGGCAGGTGGGAGACCCAGTACTTC. This gives the protein CAISESGRWETQYF.